The clone carrying this T cell receptor beta chain was observed once. Antigen unknown. The sample comes from a study of cytomegalovirus exposure and HLA in healthy donors. These donors, healthy bone marrow donors, were studied. Whole-study results and caveats: Fewer N-insertions (relative to the 666-donor mean) were reportedly seen in an Asian-associated ancestry cluster in a later analysis. A later analysis showed that HLA-associated TCR beta chains had undergone more clonal expansion than equally common others.

60 Vbeta and 13 Jbeta primers were used in PCR. Produced via immunoSEQ multiplex PCR; TCRdb's table is partial and in-frame only. Seen here are tens of thousands of clones, more than 70% observed once, and the top ten hold approximately 2%. Trimming at V came to 7 bases and at J to 6 bases, leaving 6 bases not matched to a gene. The CDR3 covers 13 residues. Looked up from germline, CDR1 is MNHEY and CDR2 is SVGAGI. V gene TRBV6-5 combines with J gene TRBJ1-2; TRBD1 agrees at 9 bases. The sequence derives from a man aged 40-49 years in good health and CMV-seronegative. What was sequenced was PBMCs. The CDR3 DNA is TGTGCCAGCACCCAGGACAGGGGTCATGGCTACACCTTC. It yields the protein CASTQDRGHGYTF.